This section outlines one T cell receptor (beta chain) sequence together with its context. Its antigen is still unknown. The sample comes from a study of cytomegalovirus exposure and HLA in healthy donors. Study-level findings and limits: Reportedly, diagnosis of cytomegalovirus status by the classifier showed high specificity and sensitivity. A list of more than 150 TCR beta chains associated with cytomegalovirus was given. First-cohort TCR clusters tended to co-occur in the 120 or so validation repertoires, a later analysis found.

Trimming cost V 2 bases and J 9 bases; bases outside gene matches: 11. The CDR3 extends over 16 amino acids. In germline, CDR1 is LGHNT, CDR2 FRNRAP. This table comes from immunoSEQ multiplex PCR, and its TCRdb copy is limited to in-frame clones, with some not included. The data show about 250,000 clones, about 90% seen once. The receptor's source is a young man in good health and CMV-seropositive. V usage is TRBV12-5 and J usage is TRBJ2-7, with TRBD1 matching 12 bases. The sample comprised PBMCs. The CDR3 region has the DNA TGTGCTAGTGGTTTGTTTTCGGGACAGGGGGCAGTTTTGCAGTACTTC. Protein sequence: CASGLFSGQGAVLQYF.